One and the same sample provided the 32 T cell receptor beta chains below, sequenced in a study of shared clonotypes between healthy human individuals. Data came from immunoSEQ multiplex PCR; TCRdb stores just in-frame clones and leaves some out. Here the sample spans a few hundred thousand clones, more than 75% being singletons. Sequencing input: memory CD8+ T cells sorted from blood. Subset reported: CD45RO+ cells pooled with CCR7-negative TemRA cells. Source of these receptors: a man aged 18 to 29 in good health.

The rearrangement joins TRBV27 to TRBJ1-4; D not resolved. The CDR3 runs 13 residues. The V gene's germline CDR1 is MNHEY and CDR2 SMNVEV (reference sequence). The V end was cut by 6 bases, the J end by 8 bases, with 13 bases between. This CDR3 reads CASRIIGGEKLFF. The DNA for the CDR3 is TGTGCCAGCAGGATAATTGGAGGGGAAAAACTGTTTTTT. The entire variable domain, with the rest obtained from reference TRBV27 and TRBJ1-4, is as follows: EAQVTQNPRYLITVTGKKLTVTCSQNMNHEYMSWYRQDPGLGLRQIYYSMNVEVTDKGDVPEGYKVSRKEKRNFPLILESPSPNQTSLYFCASRIIGGEKLFFGSGTQLSVL.

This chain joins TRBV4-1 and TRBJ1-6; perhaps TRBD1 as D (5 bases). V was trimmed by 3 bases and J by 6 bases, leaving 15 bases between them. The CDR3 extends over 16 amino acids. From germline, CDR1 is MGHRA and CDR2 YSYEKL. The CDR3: CASSHWAPGRNSPLHF. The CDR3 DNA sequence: TGCGCCAGCAGCCATTGGGCCCCAGGGCGTAATTCACCCCTCCACTTT.

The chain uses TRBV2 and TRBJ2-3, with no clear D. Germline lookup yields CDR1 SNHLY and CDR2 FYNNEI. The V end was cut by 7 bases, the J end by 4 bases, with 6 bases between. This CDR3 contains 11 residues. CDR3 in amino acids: CASNAADTQYF. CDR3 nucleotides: TGTGCCAGCAACGCGGCAGATACGCAGTATTTT.

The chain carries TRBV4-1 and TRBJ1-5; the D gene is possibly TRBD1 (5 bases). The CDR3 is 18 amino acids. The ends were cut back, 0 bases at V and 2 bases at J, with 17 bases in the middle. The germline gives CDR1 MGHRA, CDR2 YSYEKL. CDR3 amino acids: CASSQESITTVGNQPQHF. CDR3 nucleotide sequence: TGCGCCAGCAGCCAAGAATCAATCACGACAGTTGGCAATCAGCCCCAGCATTTT.

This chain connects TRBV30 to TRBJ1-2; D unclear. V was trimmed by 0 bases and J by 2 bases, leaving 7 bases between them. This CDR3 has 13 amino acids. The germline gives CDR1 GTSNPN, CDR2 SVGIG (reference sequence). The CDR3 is CAWSVTRNYGYTF. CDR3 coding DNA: TGTGCCTGGAGTGTAACGAGGAACTATGGCTACACCTTC. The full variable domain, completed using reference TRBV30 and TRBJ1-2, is SQTIHQWPATLVQPVGSPLSLECTVEGTSNPNLYWYRQAAGRGLQLLFYSVGIGQISSEVPQNLSASRPQDRQFILSSKKLLLSDSGFYLCAWSVTRNYGYTFGSGTRLTVV.

Written as DNA, the CDR3 is TGTGCCAGCAGCCCAAGGTTGACAGGCCAAGAGACCCAGTACTTC. This translates into CASSPRLTGQETQYF. The chain employs TRBV13 and TRBJ2-5; TRBD1 might be the D (6 bases). This CDR3 has 15 amino acids. CDR1 and CDR2 from the germline V gene are PRHDT and FYEKMQ (reference sequence). V was cut by 5 bases and J by 1 base, with 14 bases left in between.

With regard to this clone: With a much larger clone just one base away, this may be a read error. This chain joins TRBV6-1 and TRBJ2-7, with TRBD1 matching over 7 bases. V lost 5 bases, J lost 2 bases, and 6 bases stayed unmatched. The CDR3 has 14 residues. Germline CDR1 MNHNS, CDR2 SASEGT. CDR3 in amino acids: CASSYGTETYEQYF. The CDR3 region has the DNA TGTGCCAGCAGTTATGGGACAGAAACCTACGAGCAGTACTTC.

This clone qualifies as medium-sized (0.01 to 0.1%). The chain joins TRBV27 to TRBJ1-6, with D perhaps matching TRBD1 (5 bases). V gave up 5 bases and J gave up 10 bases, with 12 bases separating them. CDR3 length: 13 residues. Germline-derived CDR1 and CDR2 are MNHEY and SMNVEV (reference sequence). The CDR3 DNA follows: TGTGCCAGCAGTCTCATCGGGGGGTCACCCCTCCACTTT. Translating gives CASSLIGGSPLHF.

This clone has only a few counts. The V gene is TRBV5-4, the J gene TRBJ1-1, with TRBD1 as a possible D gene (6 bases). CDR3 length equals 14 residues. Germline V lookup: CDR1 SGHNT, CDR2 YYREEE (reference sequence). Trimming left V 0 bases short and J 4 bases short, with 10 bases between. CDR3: CASSLGRGATEAFF. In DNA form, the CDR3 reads TGTGCCAGCAGCTTGGGCAGGGGAGCCACTGAAGCTTTCTTT.

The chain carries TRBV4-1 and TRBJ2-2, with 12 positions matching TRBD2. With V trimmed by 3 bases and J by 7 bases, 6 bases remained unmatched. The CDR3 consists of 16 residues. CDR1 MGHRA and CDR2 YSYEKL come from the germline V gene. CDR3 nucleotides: TGCGCCAGCAGCCACCGGACTAGCGGGACAGTCGGGGAGCTGTTTTTT. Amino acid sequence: CASSHRTSGTVGELFF.

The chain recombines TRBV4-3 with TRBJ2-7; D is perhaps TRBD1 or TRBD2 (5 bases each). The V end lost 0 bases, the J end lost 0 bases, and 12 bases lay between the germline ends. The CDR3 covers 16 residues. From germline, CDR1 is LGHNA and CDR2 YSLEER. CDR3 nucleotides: TGCGCCAGCAGCCAAGAGACGGGGCTGAGCTCCTACGAGCAGTACTTC. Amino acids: CASSQETGLSSYEQYF.

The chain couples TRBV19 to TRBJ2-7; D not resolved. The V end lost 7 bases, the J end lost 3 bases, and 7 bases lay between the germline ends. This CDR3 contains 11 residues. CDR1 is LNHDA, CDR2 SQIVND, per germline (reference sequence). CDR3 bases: TGTGCCAGTACTAGAGTCTACGAGCAGTACTTC. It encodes CASTRVYEQYF.

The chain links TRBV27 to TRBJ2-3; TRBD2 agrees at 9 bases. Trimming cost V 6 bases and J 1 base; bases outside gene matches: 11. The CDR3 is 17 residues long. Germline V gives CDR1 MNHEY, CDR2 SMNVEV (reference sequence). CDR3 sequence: CASSLSAGGPGTDTQYF. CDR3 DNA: TGTGCCAGCAGCCTATCCGCGGGGGGGCCAGGCACAGATACGCAGTATTTT.

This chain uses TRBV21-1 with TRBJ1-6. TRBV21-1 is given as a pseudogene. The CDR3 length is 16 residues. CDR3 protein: CASSKVDVFSNSPLHF. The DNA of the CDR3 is TGTGCCAGCAGCAAAGTTGACGTCTTCTCCAATTCACCCCTCCACTTT.

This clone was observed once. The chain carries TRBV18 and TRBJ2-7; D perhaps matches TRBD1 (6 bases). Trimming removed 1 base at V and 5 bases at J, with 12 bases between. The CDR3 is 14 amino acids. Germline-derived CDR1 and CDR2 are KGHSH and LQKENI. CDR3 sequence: CASSPQSGVHEQYF. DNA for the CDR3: TGTGCCAGCTCACCACAGTCAGGGGTCCACGAGCAGTACTTC.

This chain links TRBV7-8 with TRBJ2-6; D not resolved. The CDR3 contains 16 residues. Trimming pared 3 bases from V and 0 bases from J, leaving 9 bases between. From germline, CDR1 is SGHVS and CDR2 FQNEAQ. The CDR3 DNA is TGTGCCAGCAGCTTTAGTCCGGGCTCTGGGGCCAACGTCCTGACTTTC. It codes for CASSFSPGSGANVLTF. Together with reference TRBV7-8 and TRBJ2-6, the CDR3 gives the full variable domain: GAGVSQSPRYKVAKRGQDVALRCDPISGHVSLFWYQQALGQGPEFLTYFQNEAQLDKSGLPSDRFFAERPEGSVSTLKIQRTQQEDSAVYLCASSFSPGSGANVLTFGAGSRLTVL.

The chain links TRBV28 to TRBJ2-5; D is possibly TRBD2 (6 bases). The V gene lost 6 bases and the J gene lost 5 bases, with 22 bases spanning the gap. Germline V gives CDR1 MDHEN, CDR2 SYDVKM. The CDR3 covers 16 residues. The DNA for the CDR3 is TGTGCCAGCAGCCCACCGTGGAGGAGGGCGAGGGAGACCCAGTACTTC. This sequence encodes CASSPPWRRARETQYF.

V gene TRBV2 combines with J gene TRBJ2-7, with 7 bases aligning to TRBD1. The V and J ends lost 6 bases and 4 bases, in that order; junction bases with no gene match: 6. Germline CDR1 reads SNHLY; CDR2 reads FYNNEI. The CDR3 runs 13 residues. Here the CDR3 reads CASRGDSPYEQYF. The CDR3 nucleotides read TGTGCCAGCAGGGGGGACAGTCCTTACGAGCAGTACTTC.

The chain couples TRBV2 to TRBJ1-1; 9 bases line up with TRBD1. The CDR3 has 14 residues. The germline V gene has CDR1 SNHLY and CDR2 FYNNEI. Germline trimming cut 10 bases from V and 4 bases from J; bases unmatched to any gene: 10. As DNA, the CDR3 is TGTGCCAATACCGGGACAGGGTGGGGCACTGAAGCTTTCTTT. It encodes CANTGTGWGTEAFF.

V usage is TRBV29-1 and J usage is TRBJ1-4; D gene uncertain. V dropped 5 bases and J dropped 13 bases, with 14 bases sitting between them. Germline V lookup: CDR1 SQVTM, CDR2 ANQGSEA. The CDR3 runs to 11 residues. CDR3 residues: CSVLSVEGLFF. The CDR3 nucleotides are TGCAGCGTTCTATCCGTTGAGGGACTGTTTTTT.

The CDR3 region is CASSQEGDTEAFF. CDR3 in DNA: TGTGCCAGCAGTCAGGAAGGAGACACTGAAGCTTTCTTT. The chain links TRBV6-5 to TRBJ1-1; no clear D. CDR3 size: 13 residues. Trimming took 5 bases from V and 3 from J, leaving 10 bases between them. The germline V gene encodes CDR1 MNHEY and CDR2 SVGAGI.

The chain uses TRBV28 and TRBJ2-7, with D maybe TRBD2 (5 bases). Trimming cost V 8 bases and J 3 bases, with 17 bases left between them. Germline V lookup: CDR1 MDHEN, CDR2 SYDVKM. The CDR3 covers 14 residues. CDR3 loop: CASRLAGENYEQYF. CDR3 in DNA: TGTGCCAGCCGACTCGCGGGCGAAAACTACGAGCAGTACTTC.

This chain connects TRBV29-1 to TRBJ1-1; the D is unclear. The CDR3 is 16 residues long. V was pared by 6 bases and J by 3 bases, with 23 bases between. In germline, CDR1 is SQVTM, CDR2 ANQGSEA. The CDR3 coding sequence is TGCAGCGTCGACCCTCGAGCGGCAACTTTCGACACTGAAGCTTTCTTT. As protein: CSVDPRAATFDTEAFF. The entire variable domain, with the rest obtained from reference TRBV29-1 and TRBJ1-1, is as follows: SAVISQKPSRDICQRGTSLTIQCQVDSQVTMMFWYRQQPGQSLTLIATANQGSEATYESGFVIDKFPISRPNLTFSTLTVSNMSPEDSSIYLCSVDPRAATFDTEAFFGQGTRLTVV.

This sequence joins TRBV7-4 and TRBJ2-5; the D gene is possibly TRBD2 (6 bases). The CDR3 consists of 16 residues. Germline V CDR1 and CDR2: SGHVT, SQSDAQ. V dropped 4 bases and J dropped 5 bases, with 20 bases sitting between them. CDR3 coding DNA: TGTGCCAGCAGCTCGACAGCCGCGGGGACTCCTGAGACCCAGTACTTC. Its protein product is CASSSTAAGTPETQYF.

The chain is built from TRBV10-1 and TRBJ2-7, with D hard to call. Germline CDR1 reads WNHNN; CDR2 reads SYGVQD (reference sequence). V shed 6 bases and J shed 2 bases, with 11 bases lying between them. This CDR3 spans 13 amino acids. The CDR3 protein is CASSQGPTYEQYF. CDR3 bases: TGCGCCAGCAGCCAAGGACCGACCTACGAGCAGTACTTC.

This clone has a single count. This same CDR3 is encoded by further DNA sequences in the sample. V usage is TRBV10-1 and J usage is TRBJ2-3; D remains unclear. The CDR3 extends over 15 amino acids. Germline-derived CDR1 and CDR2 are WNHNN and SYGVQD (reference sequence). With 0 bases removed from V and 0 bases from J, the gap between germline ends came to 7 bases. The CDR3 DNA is TGCGCCAGCAGTGAGTCAGTAGGTAGCACAGATACGCAGTATTTT. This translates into CASSESVGSTDTQYF.

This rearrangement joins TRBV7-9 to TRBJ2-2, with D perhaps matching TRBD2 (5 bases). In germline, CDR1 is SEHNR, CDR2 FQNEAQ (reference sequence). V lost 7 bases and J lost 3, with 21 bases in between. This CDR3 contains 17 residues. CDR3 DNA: TGTGCCAGCACCTACCCCAAGGGAAGGCGGGACACCGGGGAGCTGTTTTTT. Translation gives CASTYPKGRRDTGELFF.

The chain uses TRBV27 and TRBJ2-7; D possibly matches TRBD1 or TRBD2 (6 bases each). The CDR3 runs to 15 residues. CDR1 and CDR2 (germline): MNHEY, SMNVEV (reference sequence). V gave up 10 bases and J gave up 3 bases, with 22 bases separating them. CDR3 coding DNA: TGTGCCACGCAATTGAGCCCAGGGGAGGACTACGAGCAGTACTTC. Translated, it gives CATQLSPGEDYEQYF.

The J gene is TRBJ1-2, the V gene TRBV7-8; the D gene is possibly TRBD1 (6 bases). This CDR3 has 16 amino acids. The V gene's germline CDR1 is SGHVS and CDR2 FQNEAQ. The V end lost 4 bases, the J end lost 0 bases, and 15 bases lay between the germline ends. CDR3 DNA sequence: TGTGCCAGCAGCTCAACCAGGGGAGGGACTAACTATGGCTACACCTTC. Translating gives CASSSTRGGTNYGYTF.

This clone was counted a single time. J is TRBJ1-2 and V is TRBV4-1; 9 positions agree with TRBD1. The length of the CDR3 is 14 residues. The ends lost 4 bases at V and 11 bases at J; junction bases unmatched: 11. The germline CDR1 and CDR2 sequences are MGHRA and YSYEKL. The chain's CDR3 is CASSPLGQGFDYTF. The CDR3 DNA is TGCGCCAGCAGCCCCCTAGGACAGGGGTTCGATTACACCTTC.

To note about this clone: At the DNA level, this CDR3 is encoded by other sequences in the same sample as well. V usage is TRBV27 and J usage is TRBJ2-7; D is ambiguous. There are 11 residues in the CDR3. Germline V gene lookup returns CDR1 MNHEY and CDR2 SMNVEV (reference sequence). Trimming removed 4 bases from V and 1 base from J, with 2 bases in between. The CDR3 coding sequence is TGTGCCAGCAGTTCATCCTACGAGCAGTACTTC. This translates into CASSSSYEQYF.

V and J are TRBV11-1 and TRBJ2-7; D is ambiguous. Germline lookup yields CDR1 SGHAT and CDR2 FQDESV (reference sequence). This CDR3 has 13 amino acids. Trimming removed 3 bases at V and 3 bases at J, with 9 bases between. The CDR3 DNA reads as TGTGCCAGCAGCTTGGTAGCTAGCTACGAGCAGTACTTC. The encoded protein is CASSLVASYEQYF.